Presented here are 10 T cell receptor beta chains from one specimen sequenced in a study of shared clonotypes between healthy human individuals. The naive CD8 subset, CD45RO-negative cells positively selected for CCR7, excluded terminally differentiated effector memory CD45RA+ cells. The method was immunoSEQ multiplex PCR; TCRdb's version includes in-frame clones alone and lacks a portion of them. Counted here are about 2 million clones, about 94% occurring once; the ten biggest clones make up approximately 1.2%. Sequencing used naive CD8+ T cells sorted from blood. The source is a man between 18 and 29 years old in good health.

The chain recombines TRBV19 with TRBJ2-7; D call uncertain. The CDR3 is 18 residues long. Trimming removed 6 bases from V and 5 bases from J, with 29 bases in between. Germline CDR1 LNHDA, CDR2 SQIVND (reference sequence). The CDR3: CASSSFLSADPSEHEQYF. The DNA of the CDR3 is TGTGCCAGTAGCTCATTCCTGTCGGCAGACCCCTCTGAACACGAGCAGTACTTC.

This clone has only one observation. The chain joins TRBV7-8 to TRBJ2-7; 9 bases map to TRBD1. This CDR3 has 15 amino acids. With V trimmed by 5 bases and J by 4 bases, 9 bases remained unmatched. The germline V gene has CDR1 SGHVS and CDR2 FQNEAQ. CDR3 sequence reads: CASSPPGQGEYEQYF. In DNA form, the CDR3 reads TGTGCCAGCAGCCCCCCGGGACAGGGTGAATACGAGCAGTACTTC. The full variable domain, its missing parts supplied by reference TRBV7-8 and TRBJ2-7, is GAGVSQSPRYKVAKRGQDVALRCDPISGHVSLFWYQQALGQGPEFLTYFQNEAQLDKSGLPSDRFFAERPEGSVSTLKIQRTQQEDSAVYLCASSPPGQGEYEQYFGPGTRLTVT.

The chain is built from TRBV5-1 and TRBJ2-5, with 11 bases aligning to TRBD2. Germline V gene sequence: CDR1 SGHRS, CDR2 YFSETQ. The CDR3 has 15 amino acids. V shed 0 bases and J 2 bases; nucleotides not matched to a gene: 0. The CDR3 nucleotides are TGCGCCAGCAGCTTGGCTAGCGGGGGGCAAGAGACCCAGTACTTC. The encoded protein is CASSLASGGQETQYF.

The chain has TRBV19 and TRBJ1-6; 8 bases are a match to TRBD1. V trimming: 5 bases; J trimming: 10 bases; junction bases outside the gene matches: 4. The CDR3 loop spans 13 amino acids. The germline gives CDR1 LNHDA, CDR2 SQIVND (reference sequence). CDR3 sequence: CASSLGQGSPLHF. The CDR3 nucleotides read TGTGCCAGTAGTCTCGGACAGGGCTCACCCCTCCACTTT.

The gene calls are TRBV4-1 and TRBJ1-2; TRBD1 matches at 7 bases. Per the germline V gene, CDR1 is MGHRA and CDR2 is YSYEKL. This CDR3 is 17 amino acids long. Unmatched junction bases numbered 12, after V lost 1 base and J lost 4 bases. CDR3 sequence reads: CASSQVETGLSGYGYTF. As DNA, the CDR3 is TGCGCCAGCAGCCAAGTAGAGACAGGGCTTTCCGGCTATGGCTACACCTTC.

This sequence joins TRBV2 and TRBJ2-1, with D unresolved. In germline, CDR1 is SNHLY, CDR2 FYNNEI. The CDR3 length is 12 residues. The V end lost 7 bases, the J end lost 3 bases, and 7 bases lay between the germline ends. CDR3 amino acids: CASKGGYNEQFF. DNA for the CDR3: TGTGCCAGCAAAGGTGGCTACAATGAGCAGTTCTTC.

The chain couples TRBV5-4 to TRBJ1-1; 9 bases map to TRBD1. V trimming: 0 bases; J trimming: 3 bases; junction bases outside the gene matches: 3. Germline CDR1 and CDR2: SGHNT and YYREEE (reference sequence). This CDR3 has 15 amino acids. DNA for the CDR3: TGTGCCAGCAGCTTGGACAGGGGGCTAGACACTGAAGCTTTCTTT. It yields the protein CASSLDRGLDTEAFF.

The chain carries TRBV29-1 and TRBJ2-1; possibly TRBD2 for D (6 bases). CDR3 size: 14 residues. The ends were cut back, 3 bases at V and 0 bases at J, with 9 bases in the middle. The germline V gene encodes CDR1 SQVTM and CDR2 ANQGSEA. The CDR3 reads CSVDDGSSYNEQFF. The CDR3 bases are TGCAGCGTTGACGACGGGAGCTCCTACAATGAGCAGTTCTTC.

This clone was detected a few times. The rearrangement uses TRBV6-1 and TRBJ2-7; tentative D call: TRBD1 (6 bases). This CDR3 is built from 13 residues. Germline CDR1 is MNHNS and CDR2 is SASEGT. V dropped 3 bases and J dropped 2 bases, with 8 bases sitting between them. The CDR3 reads CASSESGAYEQYF. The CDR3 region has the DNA TGTGCCAGCAGTGAGTCAGGGGCCTACGAGCAGTACTTC.

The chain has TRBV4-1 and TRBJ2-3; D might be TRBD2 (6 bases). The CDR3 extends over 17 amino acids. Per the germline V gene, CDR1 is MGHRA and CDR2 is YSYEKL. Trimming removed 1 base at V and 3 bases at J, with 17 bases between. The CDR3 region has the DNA TGCGCCAGCAGCCAAGTTCCGTCCGGGGGACTTACAGATACGCAGTATTTT. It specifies CASSQVPSGGLTDTQYF.